This T cell receptor (beta chain) was documented in a study of blood T cell repertoires in COVID-19. On the study more broadly: Sample material is recorded as cDNA or gDNA derived from T cells, B-cell-depleted T cells, or PBMCs.

In the study's own analysis: Estimation of nucleated cell counts relied on the amplification of reference gene primers. Assay used: immunoSEQ multiplex PCR; TCRdb lists only in-frame clones, some missing. V and J calls and clone size are as listed in that table; D and trimming were resolved from the DNA. Seen here are a few hundred thousand clones, 88% observed once, and the top ten hold approximately 8.5%. The CDR3 has 16 residues. Per germline, CDR1 SGHDT and CDR2 YYEEEE. Trimming removed 5 bases at V and 2 bases at J, with 17 bases between. In this sample, this clone turned up once. The chain combines TRBV5-6 with TRBJ1-5; a weak D match, TRBD1 (5 bases). The TCR originated in a man between 18 and 35 years old with active or convalescent COVID-19. Sequenced material: peripheral blood. CDR3 residues: CASSHMLGGRNQPQHF. As DNA, the CDR3 is TGTGCCAGCAGTCACATGCTCGGGGGTCGCAATCAGCCCCAGCATTTT.